These T cell receptor beta chains were read from a single sample in a study of shared clonotypes between healthy human individuals. Libraries were prepared by immunoSEQ multiplex PCR; TCRdb keeps only in-frame clonotypes and omits some of them. The sample contains about 1.5 million clones, roughly 97% of which appear only once. Input material: naive CD4+ T cells sorted from blood. These receptors all stem from a man aged 30 to 45 in good health. Both conserved end residues are part of each CDR3. D genes are given only for firm matches. Clone size, where shown, is once, few, many, or a class for clones that have expanded.

NA	TRBV28	TRBJ2-1	NA	CASSNPQGGFYNEQFF	TGTGCCAGCAGCAACCCCCAGGGGGGCTTCTACAATGAGCAGTTCTTC
TRBD2	TRBV14	TRBJ2-3	NA	CASSLIAGASTDTQYF	TGTGCCAGCAGCCTGATAGCGGGGGCTAGCACAGATACGCAGTATTTT
NA	TRBV5-1	TRBJ1-1	NA	CASSLNIGANTEAFF	TGCGCCAGCAGCTTGAATATAGGGGCCAACACTGAAGCTTTCTTT
NA	TRBV7-9	TRBJ1-3	NA	CASSLVGGSGNTIYF	TGTGCCAGCAGCTTAGTCGGGGGCTCTGGAAACACCATATATTTT
NA	TRBV9	TRBJ2-3	NA	CASSVAGGAPDTQYF	TGTGCCAGCAGCGTAGCCGGAGGAGCCCCAGATACGCAGTATTTT
TRBD1	TRBV5-1	TRBJ1-2	NA	CASSLTQGSYGYTF	TGCGCCAGCAGCTTGACACAGGGGAGCTATGGCTACACCTTC
TRBD1	TRBV5-6	TRBJ2-1	NA	CASSFGQGLRFF	TGTGCCAGCAGCTTCGGACAGGGGTTGCGGTTCTTC
NA	TRBV18	TRBJ2-1	NA	CASSPGGAQEQFF	TGTGCCAGCTCACCGGGGGGGGCACAGGAGCAGTTCTTC
TRBD1	TRBV5-4	TRBJ2-4	NA	CASSSWTGLAKNIQYF	TGTGCCAGCAGCTCATGGACAGGGCTAGCCAAAAACATTCAGTACTTC
TRBD2	TRBV28	TRBJ2-7	once	CASTRGTTAEQYF	TGTGCCAGCACACGAGGGACTACGGCCGAGCAGTACTTC
TRBD2	TRBV7-2	TRBJ2-1	once	CASSFTGLAGLTYNEQFF	TGTGCCAGCAGCTTTACGGGACTAGCGGGGCTAACCTACAATGAGCAGTTCTTC
NA	TRBV28	TRBJ1-5	NA	CASSSPQGLRLGPQHF	TGTGCCAGCAGTTCGCCGCAGGGGCTGAGACTGGGGCCCCAGCATTTT
NA	TRBV15	TRBJ2-1	once	CATSRIPQLSSYNEQFF	TGTGCCACCAGCAGAATCCCTCAACTTAGCTCCTACAATGAGCAGTTCTTC
TRBD1	TRBV4-1	TRBJ2-2	NA	CASSQIRGLSAGELFF	TGCGCCAGCAGCCAAATCAGGGGGCTATCGGCCGGGGAGCTGTTTTTT
TRBD1	TRBV29-1	TRBJ2-2	NA	CSVCWDRNTGELFF	TGCAGCGTTTGCTGGGACAGGAACACCGGGGAGCTGTTTTTT
NA	TRBV2	TRBJ2-1	NA	CASSEEVGGNEQFF	TGTGCCAGCAGTGAAGAGGTAGGCGGAAATGAGCAGTTCTTC
NA	TRBV10-3	TRBJ2-5	NA	CAIKGEETQYF	TGTGCCATCAAGGGGGAAGAGACCCAGTACTTC
NA	TRBV5-4	TRBJ2-1	NA	CASSLTGEDEQFF	TGTGCCAGCAGCCTTACGGGGGAAGATGAGCAGTTCTTC
TRBD2	TRBV10-2	TRBJ2-7	NA	CASSGQIAGGTTYEQYF	TGCGCCAGCAGTGGTCAGATAGCGGGAGGGACCACCTACGAGCAGTACTTC
NA	TRBV5-4	TRBJ2-3	NA	CASSGGSGPSTDTQYF	TGTGCCAGCAGCGGTGGATCGGGGCCTAGCACAGATACGCAGTATTTT
NA	TRBV14	TRBJ2-2	once	CASSQRPRPNTGELFF	TGTGCCAGCAGCCAACGACCGCGTCCGAACACCGGGGAGCTGTTTTTT
NA	TRBV6-5	TRBJ1-3	NA	CASSYSSGASGNTIYF	TGTGCCAGCAGTTACTCGTCGGGGGCCTCTGGAAACACCATATATTTT
NA	TRBV28	TRBJ2-3	NA	CASSGRTGSSRTDTQYF	TGTGCCAGCAGTGGACGGACCGGGAGTAGTCGGACAGATACGCAGTATTTT
TRBD1	TRBV5-4	TRBJ2-2	NA	CASSLAQGVFTGELFF	TGTGCCAGCAGCTTGGCGCAGGGGGTTTTCACCGGGGAGCTGTTTTTT
NA	TRBV7-9	TRBJ2-7	NA	CASSLTRLEQYF	TGTGCCAGCAGCCTGACCCGACTCGAGCAGTACTTC
NA	TRBV6-5	TRBJ2-7	once	CASSGVRGPPYEQYF	TGTGCCAGCAGTGGAGTCAGGGGTCCGCCTTACGAGCAGTACTTC
TRBD2	TRBV2	TRBJ2-1	NA	CATYSGTRTGEQFF	TGTGCCACCTATTCCGGGACTAGAACAGGAGAGCAGTTCTTC
NA	TRBV6-5	TRBJ1-2	few	CASTLGAGSYGYTF	TGTGCCAGCACGTTAGGGGCAGGGTCTTATGGCTACACCTTC
TRBD1	TRBV6-1	TRBJ2-7	NA	CASSEFFQGASYEQYF	TGTGCCAGCAGTGAATTCTTCCAGGGGGCTTCCTACGAGCAGTACTTC
NA	TRBV6-5	TRBJ1-1	NA	CASSFLRMNTEAFF	TGTGCCAGCAGTTTTCTGAGGATGAACACTGAAGCTTTCTTT
TRBD2	TRBV4-2	TRBJ2-3	NA	CASSQVSGDGTDTQYF	TGTGCCAGCAGCCAAGTTAGCGGGGATGGGACAGATACGCAGTATTTT
NA	TRBV7-9	TRBJ2-3	NA	CASSFVPDTQYF	TGTGCCAGCAGCTTTGTGCCAGATACGCAGTATTTT
TRBD2	TRBV30	TRBJ2-2	NA	CAWSHSGGGTGELFF	TGTGCCTGGAGTCATTCGGGCGGGGGCACCGGGGAGCTGTTTTTT